This is a list of T cell receptor beta chains from one sample in a study of blood T cell repertoires in COVID-19. Clones were sequenced by immunoSEQ multiplex PCR, and TCRdb holds only the in-frame ones, with some missing. The table shows about 160,000 clones, with approximately 80% occurring only once. Sequencing was carried out using peripheral blood. The source of these receptors is a woman of 80 years or more with acute or convalescent COVID-19. Both conserved end residues are part of each CDR3. The D gene is left open where the match is weak. Not every row has a clone size; where given, it reads once, few, many or a size class.

v_gene: TRBV7-8; j_gene: TRBJ2-7; d_gene: TRBD2; abundance: -; CDR3nt: TGTGCCAGCAGCTTAGAGGGACTAGCTTCCTACGAGCAGTACTTC; CDR3aa: CASSLEGLASYEQYF
v_gene: TRBV11-2; j_gene: TRBJ1-1; d_gene: -; abundance: -; CDR3nt: TGTGCCAGCAGCTTTGGGGAGGACACTGAAGCTTTCTTT; CDR3aa: CASSFGEDTEAFF
v_gene: TRBV15; j_gene: TRBJ1-5; d_gene: -; abundance: -; CDR3nt: TGTGCCACGAAGCAGGCAGGGGGCAATCAGCCCCAGCATTTT; CDR3aa: CATKQAGGNQPQHF
v_gene: TRBV19; j_gene: TRBJ1-1; d_gene: -; abundance: few; CDR3nt: TGTGCCAGTAGTCCCCGCGGGGATGGGAGGGCTTTCTTT; CDR3aa: CASSPRGDGRAFF
v_gene: TRBV19; j_gene: TRBJ1-5; d_gene: TRBD1; abundance: few; CDR3nt: TGTGCCAGTAGACAGCCGACAGGGGGCAATCAGCCCCAGCATTTT; CDR3aa: CASRQPTGGNQPQHF
v_gene: TRBV19; j_gene: TRBJ2-6; d_gene: -; abundance: -; CDR3nt: TGTGCCAGTATTGGTGGGCAGGGGGGTATCTCTGGGGCCAACGTCCTGACTTTC; CDR3aa: CASIGGQGGISGANVLTF
v_gene: TRBV10-3; j_gene: TRBJ2-7; d_gene: -; abundance: -; CDR3nt: TGTGCCATGTCCTCAGGGGTGCGGCTAACCTACGAGCAGTACTTC; CDR3aa: CAMSSGVRLTYEQYF
v_gene: TRBV6-5; j_gene: TRBJ1-1; d_gene: -; abundance: -; CDR3nt: TGTGCCAGCAGGCCCCAGGGGCGCAACACTGAAGCTTTCTTT; CDR3aa: CASRPQGRNTEAFF
v_gene: TRBV30; j_gene: TRBJ2-2; d_gene: -; abundance: -; CDR3nt: TGTGCCTGGGTTAAGGGAGGGGGGACCGGGGAGCTGTTTTTT; CDR3aa: CAWVKGGGTGELFF
v_gene: TRBV7-9; j_gene: TRBJ1-1; d_gene: TRBD1; abundance: -; CDR3nt: TGTGCCAGCAGCCCTCGGGACAGCTTGAACACTGAAGCTTTCTTT; CDR3aa: CASSPRDSLNTEAFF
v_gene: TRBV12-3/TRBV12-4; j_gene: TRBJ1-1; d_gene: -; abundance: few; CDR3nt: TGTGCCAGCAGGTCACAGACGAACACTGAAGCTTTCTTT; CDR3aa: CASRSQTNTEAFF
v_gene: TRBV4-1; j_gene: TRBJ1-4; d_gene: -; abundance: once; CDR3nt: TGCGCCAGCAGCCTTAGGCCGGACATTCGGTTTAATGAAAAACTGTTTTTT; CDR3aa: CASSLRPDIRFNEKLFF
v_gene: TRBV11-2; j_gene: TRBJ2-1; d_gene: TRBD2; abundance: -; CDR3nt: TGTGCCAGCAGCTTAGCGGGAGGTTACGATGAGCAGTTCTTC; CDR3aa: CASSLAGGYDEQFF
v_gene: TRBV7-3; j_gene: TRBJ2-1; d_gene: -; abundance: -; CDR3nt: TGTGCCAGCAGCGCCCAGGTTTACAATGAGCAGTTCTTC; CDR3aa: CASSAQVYNEQFF
v_gene: TRBV6-5; j_gene: TRBJ2-2; d_gene: -; abundance: -; CDR3nt: TGTGCCAGCAGCACCGGGACTTTGAACACCGGGGAGCTGTTTTTT; CDR3aa: CASSTGTLNTGELFF
v_gene: TRBV7-6; j_gene: TRBJ2-1; d_gene: -; abundance: -; CDR3nt: TGTGCCAGCAGCCAGGGGAACTCCTACAATGAGCAGTTCTTC; CDR3aa: CASSQGNSYNEQFF
v_gene: TRBV3-1/TRBV3-2; j_gene: TRBJ1-6; d_gene: -; abundance: once; CDR3nt: TGTGCCAGCAGCCAGGGGGGGGCCTACCTTAATTCACCCCTCCACTTT; CDR3aa: CASSQGGAYLNSPLHF
v_gene: TRBV5-1; j_gene: TRBJ2-3; d_gene: TRBD2; abundance: -; CDR3nt: TGCGCCAGCAGCTGGGGACTAGCGGGGGCCCCTATCTTCACAGATACGCAGTATTTT; CDR3aa: CASSWGLAGAPIFTDTQYF
v_gene: TRBV6-5; j_gene: TRBJ1-5; d_gene: TRBD1; abundance: few; CDR3nt: TGTGCCAGCAGGGCCGACAGGGGGTTCTTTTTGGGGCATTTT; CDR3aa: CASRADRGFFLGHF
v_gene: TRBV27; j_gene: TRBJ1-1; d_gene: -; abundance: -; CDR3nt: TGTGCCAGCAGATTCGACAGGGAAGCTTTCTTT; CDR3aa: CASRFDREAFF
v_gene: TRBV18; j_gene: TRBJ2-7; d_gene: -; abundance: few; CDR3nt: TGTGCCAGCTCACCCTTCAGGGGAAGGCTCTACGAGCAGTACTTC; CDR3aa: CASSPFRGRLYEQYF
v_gene: TRBV5-8; j_gene: TRBJ2-2; d_gene: -; abundance: -; CDR3nt: TGTGCCAGCAGCTTTAACAGGAACACCGGGGAGCTGTTTTTT; CDR3aa: CASSFNRNTGELFF
v_gene: TRBV3-1/TRBV3-2; j_gene: TRBJ1-6; d_gene: -; abundance: -; CDR3nt: TGTGCCAGCAGCCAAAGCAATTCACCCCTCCACTTT; CDR3aa: CASSQSNSPLHF
v_gene: TRBV5-1; j_gene: TRBJ1-4; d_gene: TRBD1; abundance: -; CDR3nt: TGCGCCAGCAGCGCGGGACAGGGGGGTGAAAAACTGTTTTTT; CDR3aa: CASSAGQGGEKLFF
v_gene: TRBV5-1; j_gene: TRBJ2-7; d_gene: TRBD2; abundance: many; CDR3nt: TGCGCCAGCAGTAGGGGACTACAATACGAGCAGTACTTC; CDR3aa: CASSRGLQYEQYF
v_gene: TRBV30; j_gene: TRBJ2-7; d_gene: TRBD2; abundance: few; CDR3nt: TGTGCCTGGAGCGCGGGAGGGCCAAAAGAGCAGTACTTC; CDR3aa: CAWSAGGPKEQYF
v_gene: TRBV4-2; j_gene: TRBJ1-2; d_gene: -; abundance: -; CDR3nt: TGTGCCAGCAGCCAAGGTCAGGGAGGCTATGGCTACACCTTC; CDR3aa: CASSQGQGGYGYTF
v_gene: TRBV19; j_gene: TRBJ2-4; d_gene: TRBD2; abundance: -; CDR3nt: TGTGCCAGTAGTCCACGGGGGGGGCTGGAGAACATTCAGTACTTC; CDR3aa: CASSPRGGLENIQYF
v_gene: TRBV19; j_gene: TRBJ2-1; d_gene: -; abundance: -; CDR3nt: TGTGCCAGTAGTACACCCCCGTGGGGCTTGAGCTCCTACAATGAGCAGTTCTTC; CDR3aa: CASSTPPWGLSSYNEQFF
v_gene: TRBV11-2; j_gene: TRBJ1-4; d_gene: -; abundance: -; CDR3nt: TGTGCCAGCAGCTTAATCTCGGGGAGTGAGGAAAAACTGTTTTTT; CDR3aa: CASSLISGSEEKLFF
v_gene: TRBV2; j_gene: TRBJ2-1; d_gene: TRBD2; abundance: -; CDR3nt: TGTGCCACCCTCCCCGGGACTAACCGGAATGAGCAGTTCTTC; CDR3aa: CATLPGTNRNEQFF
v_gene: TRBV5-4; j_gene: TRBJ2-7; d_gene: TRBD2; abundance: -; CDR3nt: TGTGCCAGCAGCGCGACTAGCGGGAGCTCCTACGAGCAGTACTTC; CDR3aa: CASSATSGSSYEQYF
v_gene: TRBV30; j_gene: TRBJ2-1; d_gene: TRBD1; abundance: -; CDR3nt: TGTGCCTGGACGGGACAGTCCTACAATGAGCAGTTCTTC; CDR3aa: CAWTGQSYNEQFF
v_gene: TRBV9; j_gene: TRBJ2-2; d_gene: TRBD2; abundance: few; CDR3nt: TGTGCCAGCAGCGTGAGCGGGGCCCAAAACACCGGGGAGCTGTTTTTT; CDR3aa: CASSVSGAQNTGELFF
v_gene: TRBV3-1/TRBV3-2; j_gene: TRBJ2-1; d_gene: TRBD2; abundance: -; CDR3nt: TGTGCCAGCAGCCAAGGGTGGGGACTAGTCTTTGAGCAGTTCTTC; CDR3aa: CASSQGWGLVFEQFF
v_gene: TRBV7-9; j_gene: TRBJ2-3; d_gene: TRBD2; abundance: -; CDR3nt: TGTGCCAGCAGCCCCGGACTAGCGGGAGCCAGGACAGATACGCAGTATTTT; CDR3aa: CASSPGLAGARTDTQYF
v_gene: TRBV3-1/TRBV3-2; j_gene: TRBJ2-1; d_gene: TRBD2; abundance: few; CDR3nt: TGTGCCAGCACCCAGCGGGGGGGAGCCAATGAGCAGTTCTTC; CDR3aa: CASTQRGGANEQFF
v_gene: TRBV11-2; j_gene: TRBJ2-5; d_gene: -; abundance: once; CDR3nt: TGTGCCAGCAGCTTAGGGGCCAGACAACAAGAGACCCAGTACTTC; CDR3aa: CASSLGARQQETQYF
v_gene: TRBV29-1; j_gene: TRBJ2-7; d_gene: -; abundance: -; CDR3nt: TGCAGCGTTGCCCCAAACGGAGCCGAGCAGTACTTC; CDR3aa: CSVAPNGAEQYF
v_gene: TRBV5-1; j_gene: TRBJ1-2; d_gene: TRBD1; abundance: once; CDR3nt: TGCGCCAGCAGCGCCTCCGGGACAGGGCTCTATGGCTACACCTTC; CDR3aa: CASSASGTGLYGYTF
v_gene: TRBV6-1; j_gene: TRBJ1-1; d_gene: -; abundance: -; CDR3nt: TGTGCCAGCAGTGAAGTGATAGGGAGGAACACTGAAGCTTTCTTT; CDR3aa: CASSEVIGRNTEAFF
v_gene: TRBV30; j_gene: TRBJ1-2; d_gene: TRBD1; abundance: few; CDR3nt: TGTGCCTGGGGAACCACAGGGGCAGTGTATGGCTACACCTTC; CDR3aa: CAWGTTGAVYGYTF